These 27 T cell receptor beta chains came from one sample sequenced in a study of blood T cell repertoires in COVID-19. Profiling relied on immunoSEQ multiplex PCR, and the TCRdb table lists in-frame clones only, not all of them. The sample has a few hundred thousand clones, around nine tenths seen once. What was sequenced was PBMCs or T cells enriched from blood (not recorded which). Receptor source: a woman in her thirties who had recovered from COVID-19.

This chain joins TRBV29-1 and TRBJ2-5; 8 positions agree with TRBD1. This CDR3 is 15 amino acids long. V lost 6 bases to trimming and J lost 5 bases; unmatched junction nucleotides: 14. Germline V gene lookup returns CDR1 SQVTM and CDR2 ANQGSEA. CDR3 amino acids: CSVASPRGQVETQYF. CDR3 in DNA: TGCAGCGTCGCCTCACCCAGGGGGCAGGTGGAGACCCAGTACTTC.

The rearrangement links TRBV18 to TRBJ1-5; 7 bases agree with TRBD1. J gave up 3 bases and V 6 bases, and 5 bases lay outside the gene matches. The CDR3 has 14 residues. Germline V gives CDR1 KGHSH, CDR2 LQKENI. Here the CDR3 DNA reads TGTGCCAGCTCCCACGACAGGGACAATCAGCCCCAGCATTTT. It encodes CASSHDRDNQPQHF.

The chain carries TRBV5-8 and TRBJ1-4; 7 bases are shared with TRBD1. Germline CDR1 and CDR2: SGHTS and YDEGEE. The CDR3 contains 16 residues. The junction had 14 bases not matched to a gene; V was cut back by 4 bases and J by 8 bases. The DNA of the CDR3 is TGTGCCAGCAGCCCTGGCGGGTCCCAACAGGGGGAAAAACTGTTTTTT. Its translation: CASSPGGSQQGEKLFF.

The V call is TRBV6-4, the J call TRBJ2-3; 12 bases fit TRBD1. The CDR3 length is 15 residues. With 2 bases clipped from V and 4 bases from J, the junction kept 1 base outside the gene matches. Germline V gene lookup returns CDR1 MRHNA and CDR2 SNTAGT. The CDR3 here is CASSDGTGGADTQYF. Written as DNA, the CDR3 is TGTGCCAGCAGTGACGGGACAGGGGGCGCAGATACGCAGTATTTT.

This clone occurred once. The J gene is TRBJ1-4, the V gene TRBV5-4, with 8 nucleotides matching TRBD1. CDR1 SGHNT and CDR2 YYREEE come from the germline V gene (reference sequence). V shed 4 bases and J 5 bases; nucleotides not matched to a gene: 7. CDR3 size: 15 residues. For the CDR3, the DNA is TGTGCCAGCAGCGTCGACAGGGGTCCGAATGAAAAACTGTTTTTT. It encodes CASSVDRGPNEKLFF.

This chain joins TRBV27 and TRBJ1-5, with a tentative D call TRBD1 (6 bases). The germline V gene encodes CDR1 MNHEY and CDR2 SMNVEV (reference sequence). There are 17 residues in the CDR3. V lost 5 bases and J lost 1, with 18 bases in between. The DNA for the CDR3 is TGTGCCAGCAGTCAAGGGGGACCGAGACGGAGCAATCAGCCCCAGCATTTT. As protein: CASSQGGPRRSNQPQHF.

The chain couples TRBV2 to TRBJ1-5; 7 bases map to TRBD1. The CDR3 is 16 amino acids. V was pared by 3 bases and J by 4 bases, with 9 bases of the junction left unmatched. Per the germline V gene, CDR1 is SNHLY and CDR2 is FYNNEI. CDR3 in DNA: TGTGCCAGCAGTGACGCATTCCGACAGGGAAATCAGCCCCAGCATTTT. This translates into CASSDAFRQGNQPQHF.

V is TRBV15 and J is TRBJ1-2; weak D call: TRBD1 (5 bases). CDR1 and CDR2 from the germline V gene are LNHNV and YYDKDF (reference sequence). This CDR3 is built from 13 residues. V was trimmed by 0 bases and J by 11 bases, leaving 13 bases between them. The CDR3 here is CATSRESDTDYTF. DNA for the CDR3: TGTGCCACCAGCAGAGAATCGGACACGGATTACACCTTC. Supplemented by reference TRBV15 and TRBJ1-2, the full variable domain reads DAMVIQNPRYQVTQFGKPVTLSCSQTLNHNVMYWYQQKSSQAPKLLFHYYDKDFNNEADTPDNFQSRRPNTSFCFLDIRSPGLGDTAMYLCATSRESDTDYTFGSGTRLTVV.

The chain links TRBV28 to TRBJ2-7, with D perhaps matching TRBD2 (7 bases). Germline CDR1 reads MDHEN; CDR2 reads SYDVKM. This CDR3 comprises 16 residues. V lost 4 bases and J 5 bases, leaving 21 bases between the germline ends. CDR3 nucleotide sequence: TGTGCCAGCAGTTCGCCCCTATGGGGGGGGGCCGACGAGCAGTACTTC. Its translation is CASSSPLWGGADEQYF. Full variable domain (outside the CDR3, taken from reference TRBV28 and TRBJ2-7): DVKVTQSSRYLVKRTGEKVFLECVQDMDHENMFWYRQDPGLGLRLIYFSYDVKMKEKGDIPEGYSVSREKKERFSLILESASTNQTSMYLCASSSPLWGGADEQYFGPGTRLTVT.

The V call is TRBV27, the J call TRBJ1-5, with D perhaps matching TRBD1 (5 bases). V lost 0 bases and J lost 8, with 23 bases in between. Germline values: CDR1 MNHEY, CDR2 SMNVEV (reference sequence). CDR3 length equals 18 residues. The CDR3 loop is CASSLSSTGRALLKPQHF. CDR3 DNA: TGTGCCAGCAGTTTATCGAGTACGGGCAGGGCTCTGTTGAAGCCCCAGCATTTT.

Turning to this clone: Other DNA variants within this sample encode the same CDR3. This CDR3 reads CAWSAGTGTEAFF. The CDR3 DNA sequence: TGTGCCTGGAGTGCAGGGACAGGGACTGAAGCTTTCTTT. The chain combines TRBV30 with TRBJ1-1, with 9 bases aligning to TRBD1. The CDR3 runs 13 residues. Germline trimming cut 1 base from V and 5 bases from J; bases unmatched to any gene: 2. Germline V gene sequence: CDR1 GTSNPN, CDR2 SVGIG (reference sequence).

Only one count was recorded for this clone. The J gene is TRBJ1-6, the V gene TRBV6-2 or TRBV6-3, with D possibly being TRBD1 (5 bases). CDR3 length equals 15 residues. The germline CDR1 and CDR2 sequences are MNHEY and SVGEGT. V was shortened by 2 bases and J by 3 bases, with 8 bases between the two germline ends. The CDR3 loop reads CASSYNQGYNSPLHF. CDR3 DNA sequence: TGTGCCAGCAGTTACAACCAGGGCTATAATTCACCCCTCCACTTT.

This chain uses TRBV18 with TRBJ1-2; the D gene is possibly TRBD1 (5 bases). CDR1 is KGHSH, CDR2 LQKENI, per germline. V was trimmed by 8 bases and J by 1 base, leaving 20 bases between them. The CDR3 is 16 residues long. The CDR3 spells CASRAAGPHINYGYTF. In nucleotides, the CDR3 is TGTGCCAGCAGGGCGGCAGGGCCTCATATTAACTATGGCTACACCTTC.

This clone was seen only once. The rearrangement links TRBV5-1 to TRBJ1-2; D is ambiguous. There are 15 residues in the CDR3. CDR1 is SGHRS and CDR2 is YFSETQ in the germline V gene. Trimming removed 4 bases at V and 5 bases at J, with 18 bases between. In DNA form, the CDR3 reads TGCGCCAGCAGCCGTTCAGACCCTCGGGATTATGGCTACACCTTC. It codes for CASSRSDPRDYGYTF.

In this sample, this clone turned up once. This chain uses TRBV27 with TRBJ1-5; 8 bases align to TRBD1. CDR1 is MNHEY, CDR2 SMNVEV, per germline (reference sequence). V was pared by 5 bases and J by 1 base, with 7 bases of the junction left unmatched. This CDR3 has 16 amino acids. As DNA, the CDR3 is TGTGCCAGCAGTCCGACAGGGGCGAGGAGCAATCAGCCCCAGCATTTT. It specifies CASSPTGARSNQPQHF.

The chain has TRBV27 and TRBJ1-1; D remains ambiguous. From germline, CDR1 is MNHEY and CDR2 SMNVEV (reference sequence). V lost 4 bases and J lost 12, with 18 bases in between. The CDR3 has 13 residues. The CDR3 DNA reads TGTGCCAGCAGTTCCTCCGGTGCGGGTTGGACTTTCTTT. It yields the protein CASSSSGAGWTFF.

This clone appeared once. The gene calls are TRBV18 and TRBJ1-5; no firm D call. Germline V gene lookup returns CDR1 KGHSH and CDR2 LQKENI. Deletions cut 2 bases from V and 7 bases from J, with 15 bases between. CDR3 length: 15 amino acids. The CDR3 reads CASSPVREEGQPQHF. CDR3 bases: TGTGCCAGCTCACCAGTTAGGGAGGAGGGCCAGCCCCAGCATTTT. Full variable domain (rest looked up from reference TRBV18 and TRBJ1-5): NAGVMQNPRHLVRRRGQEARLRCSPMKGHSHVYWYRQLPEEGLKFMVYLQKENIIDESGMPKERFSAEFPKEGPSILRIQQVVRGDSAAYFCASSPVREEGQPQHFGDGTRLSIL.

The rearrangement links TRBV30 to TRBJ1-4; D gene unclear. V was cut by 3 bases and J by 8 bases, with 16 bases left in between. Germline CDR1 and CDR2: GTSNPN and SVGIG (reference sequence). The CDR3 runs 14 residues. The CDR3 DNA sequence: TGTGCCTGGAGGAGAATGGCAGGAGGGGAAAAACTGTTTTTT. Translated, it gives CAWRRMAGGEKLFF. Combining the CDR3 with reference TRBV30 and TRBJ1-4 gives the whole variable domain SQTIHQWPATLVQPVGSPLSLECTVEGTSNPNLYWYRQAAGRGLQLLFYSVGIGQISSEVPQNLSASRPQDRQFILSSKKLLLSDSGFYLCAWRRMAGGEKLFFGSGTQLSVL.

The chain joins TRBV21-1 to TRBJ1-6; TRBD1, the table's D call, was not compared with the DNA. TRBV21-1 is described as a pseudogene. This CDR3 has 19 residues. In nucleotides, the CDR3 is TGTGCCAGCAGCAAAGCAACCGCCCCACAGTTGGAATTTAATTCACCCCTCCACTTT. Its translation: CASSKATAPQLEFNSPLHF.

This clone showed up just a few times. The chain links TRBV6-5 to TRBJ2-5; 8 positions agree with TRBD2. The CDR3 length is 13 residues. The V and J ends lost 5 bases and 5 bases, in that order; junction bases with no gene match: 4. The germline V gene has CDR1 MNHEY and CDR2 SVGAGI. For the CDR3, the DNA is TGTGCCAGCAGTCGGACTAGCTGGGAGACCCAGTACTTC. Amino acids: CASSRTSWETQYF.

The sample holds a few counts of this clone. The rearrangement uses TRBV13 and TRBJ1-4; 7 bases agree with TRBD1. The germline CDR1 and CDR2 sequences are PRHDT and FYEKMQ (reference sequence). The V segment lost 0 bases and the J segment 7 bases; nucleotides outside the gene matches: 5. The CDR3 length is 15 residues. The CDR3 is CASSLGDRDSEKLFF. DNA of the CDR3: TGTGCCAGCAGCTTAGGTGACAGGGACTCTGAAAAACTGTTTTTT.

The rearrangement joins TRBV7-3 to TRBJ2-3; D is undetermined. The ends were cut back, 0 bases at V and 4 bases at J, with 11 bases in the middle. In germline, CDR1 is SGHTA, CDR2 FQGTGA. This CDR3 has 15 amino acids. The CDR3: CASSLTRLDADTQYF. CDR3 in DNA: TGTGCCAGCAGCTTAACGCGGCTAGATGCAGATACGCAGTATTTT.

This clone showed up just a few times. CDR3 sequence reads: CAWNTGTGTNEQFF. In DNA, the CDR3 is TGTGCCTGGAATACCGGGACAGGGACCAATGAGCAGTTCTTC. The rearrangement joins TRBV30 to TRBJ2-1; 9 bases agree with TRBD1. The CDR3 loop spans 14 amino acids. J lost 6 bases, V lost 4 bases, and 7 bases had no gene match. The germline gives CDR1 GTSNPN, CDR2 SVGIG (reference sequence).

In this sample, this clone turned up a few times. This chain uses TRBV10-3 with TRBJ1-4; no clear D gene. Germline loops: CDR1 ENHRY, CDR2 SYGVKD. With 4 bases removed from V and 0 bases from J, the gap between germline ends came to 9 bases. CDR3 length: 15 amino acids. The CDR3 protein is CAISAIGSTNEKLFF. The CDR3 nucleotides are TGTGCCATCAGTGCCATCGGGTCAACTAATGAAAAACTGTTTTTT.

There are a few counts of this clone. CDR3 sequence (DNA): TGTGCCAGCGGAAGAGGGACAGAGAATGAAAAACTGTTTTTT. The encoded protein is CASGRGTENEKLFF. The genes are TRBV2 and TRBJ1-4; 7 bases fit TRBD1. Germline lookup yields CDR1 SNHLY and CDR2 FYNNEI. The CDR3 loop spans 14 amino acids. The ends lost 8 bases at V and 5 bases at J; junction bases unmatched: 8.

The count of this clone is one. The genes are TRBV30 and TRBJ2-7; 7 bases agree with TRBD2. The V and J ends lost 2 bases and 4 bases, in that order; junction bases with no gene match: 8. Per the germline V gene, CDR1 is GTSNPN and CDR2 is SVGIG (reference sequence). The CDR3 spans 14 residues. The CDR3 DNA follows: TGTGCCTGGAGTCGTCTAGCGGAACCGTACGAGCAGTACTTC. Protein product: CAWSRLAEPYEQYF.

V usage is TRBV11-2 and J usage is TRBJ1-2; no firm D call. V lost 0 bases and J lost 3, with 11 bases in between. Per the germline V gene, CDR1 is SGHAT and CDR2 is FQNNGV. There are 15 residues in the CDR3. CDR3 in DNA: TGTGCCAGCAGCTTAGATCCAGGAGGATACTATGGCTACACCTTC. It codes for CASSLDPGGYYGYTF.